The sequence of this T cell receptor beta chain was determined in a study of cytomegalovirus exposure and HLA in healthy donors. Study overall: Within an early data release were tens of millions of unique TCRs drawn from HLA-typed donors. Study-wide findings and caveats: In a later analysis, CMV-associated beta chains were mostly HLA-associated, it appeared. In a later analysis, compared with equally common non-associated chains, HLA-associated beta chains were more expanded.

Comment on this clone: Its specificity is unknown.

The primer mix had 60 Vbeta and 13 Jbeta primers. The data were produced by immunoSEQ multiplex PCR, yet TCRdb's version contains in-frame clones alone and is incomplete. The top ten hold 1.5% to 2% of the sample, which has about 140,000 clones, 70% to 85% seen once. Germline lookup yields CDR1 SQVTM and CDR2 ANQGSEA. V lost 4 bases, J lost 0 bases, and 13 bases lay in between. The CDR3 totals 15 residues. This chain joins TRBV29-1 and TRBJ2-1, with D possibly being TRBD2 (5 bases). The clonotype originates from a man aged 40-55 years in good health and CMV-seronegative. Sequences were obtained from PBMCs. CDR3 region: CSVVGSSGSYNEQFF. The CDR3 DNA reads as TGCAGCGTTGTGGGGTCCAGCGGCTCCTACAATGAGCAGTTCTTC.